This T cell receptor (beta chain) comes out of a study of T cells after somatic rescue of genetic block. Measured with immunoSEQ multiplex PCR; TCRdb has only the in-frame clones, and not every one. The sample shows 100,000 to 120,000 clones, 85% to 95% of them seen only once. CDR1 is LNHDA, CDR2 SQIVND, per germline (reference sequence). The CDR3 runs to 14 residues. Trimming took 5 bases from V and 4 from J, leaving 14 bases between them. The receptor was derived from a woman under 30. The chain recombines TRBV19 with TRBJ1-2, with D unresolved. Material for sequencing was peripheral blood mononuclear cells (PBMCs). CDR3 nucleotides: TGTGCCAGTAGTTCGGTAGAGGAGGCCTATGGCTACACCTTC. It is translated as CASSSVEEAYGYTF.